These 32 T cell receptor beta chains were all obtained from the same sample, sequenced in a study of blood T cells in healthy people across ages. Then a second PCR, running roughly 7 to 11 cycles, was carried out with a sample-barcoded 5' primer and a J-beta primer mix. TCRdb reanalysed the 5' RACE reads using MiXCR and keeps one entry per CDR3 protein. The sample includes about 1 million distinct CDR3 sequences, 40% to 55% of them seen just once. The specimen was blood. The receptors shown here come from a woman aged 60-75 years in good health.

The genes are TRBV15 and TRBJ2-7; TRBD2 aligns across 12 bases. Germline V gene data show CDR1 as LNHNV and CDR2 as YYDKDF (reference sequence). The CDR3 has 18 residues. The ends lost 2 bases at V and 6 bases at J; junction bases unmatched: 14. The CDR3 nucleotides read TGTGCCACCAGCAGATATGGACTAGCGGGGTTGGGCGTCGGCGAGCAGTACTTC. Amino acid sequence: CATSRYGLAGLGVGEQYF.

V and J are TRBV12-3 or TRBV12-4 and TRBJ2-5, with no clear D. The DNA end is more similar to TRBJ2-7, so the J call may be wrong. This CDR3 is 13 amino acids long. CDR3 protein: CASSFLPTDEQYF. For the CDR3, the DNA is TGTGCCAGCAGTTTCTTACCGACCGACGAGCAGTACTTC.

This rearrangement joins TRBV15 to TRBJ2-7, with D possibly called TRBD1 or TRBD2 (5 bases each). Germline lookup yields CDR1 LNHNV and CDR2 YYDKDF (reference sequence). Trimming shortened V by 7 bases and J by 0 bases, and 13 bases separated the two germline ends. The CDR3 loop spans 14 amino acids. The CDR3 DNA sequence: TGTGCCACCAAACCCGGGACGAGCTCCTACGAGCAGTACTTC. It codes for CATKPGTSSYEQYF.

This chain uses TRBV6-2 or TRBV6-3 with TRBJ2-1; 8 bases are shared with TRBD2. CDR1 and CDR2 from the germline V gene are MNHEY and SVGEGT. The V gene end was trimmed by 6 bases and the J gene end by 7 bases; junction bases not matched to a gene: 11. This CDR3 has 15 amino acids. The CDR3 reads CASSDQGGGSNEQFF. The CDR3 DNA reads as TGTGCCAGCAGCGACCAGGGCGGGGGGAGTAATGAGCAGTTCTTC.

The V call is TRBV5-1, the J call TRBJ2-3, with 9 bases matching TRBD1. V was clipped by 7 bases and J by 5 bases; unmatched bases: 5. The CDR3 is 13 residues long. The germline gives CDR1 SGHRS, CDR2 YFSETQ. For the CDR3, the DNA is TGCGCCAGCGGGGACAGGGTGGGAGATACGCAGTATTTT. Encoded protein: CASGDRVGDTQYF.

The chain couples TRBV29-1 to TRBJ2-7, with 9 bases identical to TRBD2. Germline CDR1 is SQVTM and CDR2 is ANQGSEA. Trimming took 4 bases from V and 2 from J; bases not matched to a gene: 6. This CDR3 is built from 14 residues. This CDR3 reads CSVVVGLAPYEQYF. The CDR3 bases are TGCAGCGTTGTTGTGGGACTAGCCCCCTACGAGCAGTACTTC.

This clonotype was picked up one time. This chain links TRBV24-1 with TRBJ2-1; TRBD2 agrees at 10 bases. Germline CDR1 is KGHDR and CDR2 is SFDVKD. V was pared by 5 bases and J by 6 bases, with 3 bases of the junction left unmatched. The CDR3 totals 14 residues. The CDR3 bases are TGTGCCACCAGTGTAAGGACTAGCGGCAATGAGCAGTTCTTC. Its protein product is CATSVRTSGNEQFF.

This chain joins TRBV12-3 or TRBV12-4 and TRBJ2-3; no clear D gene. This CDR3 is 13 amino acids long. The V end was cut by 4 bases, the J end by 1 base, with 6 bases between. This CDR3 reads CASSYLRTDTQYF. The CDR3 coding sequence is TGTGCCAGCAGTTATCTCCGCACAGATACGCAGTATTTT.

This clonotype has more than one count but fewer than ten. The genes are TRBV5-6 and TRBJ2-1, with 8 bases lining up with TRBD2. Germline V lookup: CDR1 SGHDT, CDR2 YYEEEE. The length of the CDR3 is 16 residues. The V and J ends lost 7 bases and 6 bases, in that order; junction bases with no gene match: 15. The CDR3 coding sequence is TGTGCCAGCGGAAAAGCTTGGCGGGAGGCAACCAATGAGCAGTTCTTC. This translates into CASGKAWREATNEQFF.

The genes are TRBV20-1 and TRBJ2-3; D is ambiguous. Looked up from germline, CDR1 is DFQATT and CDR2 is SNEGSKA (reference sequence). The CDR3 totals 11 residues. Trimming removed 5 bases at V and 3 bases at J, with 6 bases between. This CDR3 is CSADTTDTQYF. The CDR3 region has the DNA TGCAGTGCTGACACTACAGATACGCAGTATTTT.

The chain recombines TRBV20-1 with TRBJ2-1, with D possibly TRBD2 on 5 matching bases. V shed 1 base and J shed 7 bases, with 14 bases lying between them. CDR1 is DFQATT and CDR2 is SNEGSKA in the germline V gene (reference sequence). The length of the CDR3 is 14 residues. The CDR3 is CSARAHVRGNEQFF. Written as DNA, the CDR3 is TGCAGTGCTAGAGCCCATGTACGGGGAAATGAGCAGTTCTTC.

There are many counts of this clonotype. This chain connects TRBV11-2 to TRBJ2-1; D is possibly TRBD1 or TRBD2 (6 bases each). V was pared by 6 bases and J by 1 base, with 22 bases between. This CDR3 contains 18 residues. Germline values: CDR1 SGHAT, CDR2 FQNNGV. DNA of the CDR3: TGTGCCAGCAGTCATGGTATAGTGCAGGGGAGGTCCTACAATGAGCAGTTCTTC. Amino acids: CASSHGIVQGRSYNEQFF.

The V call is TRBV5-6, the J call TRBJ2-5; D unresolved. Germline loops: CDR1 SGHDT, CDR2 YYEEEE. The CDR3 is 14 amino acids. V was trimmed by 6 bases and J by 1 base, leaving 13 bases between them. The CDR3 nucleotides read TGTGCCAGCACCCTTAGCTCAACCCAAGAGACCCAGTACTTC. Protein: CASTLSSTQETQYF.

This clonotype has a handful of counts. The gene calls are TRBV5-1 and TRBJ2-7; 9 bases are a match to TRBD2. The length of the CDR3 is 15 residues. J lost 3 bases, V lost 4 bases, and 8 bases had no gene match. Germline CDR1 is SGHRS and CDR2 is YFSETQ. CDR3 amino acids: CASSGWREGFYEQYF. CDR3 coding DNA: TGCGCCAGCAGCGGATGGCGGGAGGGCTTCTACGAGCAGTACTTC.

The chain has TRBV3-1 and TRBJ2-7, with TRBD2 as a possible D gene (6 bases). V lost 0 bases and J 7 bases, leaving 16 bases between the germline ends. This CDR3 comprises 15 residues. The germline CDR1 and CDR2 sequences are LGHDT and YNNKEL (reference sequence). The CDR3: CASSQDLLVGREQYF. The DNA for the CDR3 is TGTGCCAGCAGCCAAGATCTTTTGGTGGGGAGGGAGCAGTACTTC.

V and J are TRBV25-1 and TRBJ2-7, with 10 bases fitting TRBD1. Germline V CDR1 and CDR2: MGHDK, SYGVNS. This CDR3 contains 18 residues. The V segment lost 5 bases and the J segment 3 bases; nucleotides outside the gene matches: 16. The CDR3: CASSPVGTGVPKIYEQYF. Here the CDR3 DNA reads TGTGCCAGCAGTCCAGTTGGGACAGGGGTTCCCAAAATCTACGAGCAGTACTTC.

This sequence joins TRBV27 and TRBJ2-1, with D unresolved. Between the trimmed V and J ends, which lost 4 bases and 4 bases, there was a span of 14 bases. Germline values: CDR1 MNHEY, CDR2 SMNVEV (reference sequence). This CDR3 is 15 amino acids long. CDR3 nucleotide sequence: TGTGCCAGCAGTTACCAATTAAGGGCATACAATGAGCAGTTCTTC. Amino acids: CASSYQLRAYNEQFF.

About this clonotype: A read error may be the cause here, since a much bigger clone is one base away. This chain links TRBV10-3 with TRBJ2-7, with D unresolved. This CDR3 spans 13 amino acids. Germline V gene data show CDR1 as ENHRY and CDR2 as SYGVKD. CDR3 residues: CPISELSDGEQYF. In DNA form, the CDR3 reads TGTCCCATCAGTGAGCTGTCTGACGGCGAGCAGTACTTC.

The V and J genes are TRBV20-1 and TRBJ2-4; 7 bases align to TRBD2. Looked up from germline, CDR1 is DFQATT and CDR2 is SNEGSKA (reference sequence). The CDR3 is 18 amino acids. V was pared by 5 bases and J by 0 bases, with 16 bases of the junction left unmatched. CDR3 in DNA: TGCAGTGCTGCTAGCTTTGCGGGAGTTACCGTAGCCAAAAACATTCAGTACTTC. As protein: CSAASFAGVTVAKNIQYF.

The DNA for the CDR3 is TGCGCCAGCAGCCAGGGCTCAGGGGATACGCAGTATTTT. Its protein is CASSQGSGDTQYF. V is TRBV4-1 and J is TRBJ2-3, with D tentatively TRBD1 (5 bases). The CDR3 has 13 residues. V shed 3 bases and J shed 6 bases, with 10 bases lying between them. Germline-derived CDR1 and CDR2 are MGHRA and YSYEKL.

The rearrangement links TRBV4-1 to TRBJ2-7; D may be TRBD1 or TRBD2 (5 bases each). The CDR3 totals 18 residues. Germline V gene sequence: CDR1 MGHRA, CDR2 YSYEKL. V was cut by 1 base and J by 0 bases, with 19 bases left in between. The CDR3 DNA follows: TGCGCCAGCAGCCAAGGGCCTCCGGGACCACCAAGCTCCTACGAGCAGTACTTC. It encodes CASSQGPPGPPSSYEQYF.

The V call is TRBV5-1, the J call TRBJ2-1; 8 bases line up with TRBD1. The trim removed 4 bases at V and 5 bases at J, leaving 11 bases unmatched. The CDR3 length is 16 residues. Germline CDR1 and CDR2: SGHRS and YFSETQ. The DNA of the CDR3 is TGCGCCAGCAGCCCGGGAGCCGGACAGGGACACAATGAGCAGTTCTTC. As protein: CASSPGAGQGHNEQFF.

Here the CDR3 DNA reads TGTGCCAGCAGCTCCGTTAGGACAGGGCATTCCTATGGCTACACCTTC. This gives the protein CASSSVRTGHSYGYTF. The chain is built from TRBV7-9 and TRBJ1-2, with TRBD1 matching 8 bases. The CDR3 loop spans 16 amino acids. From germline, CDR1 is SEHNR and CDR2 FQNEAQ (reference sequence). The ends lost 4 bases at V and 4 bases at J; junction bases unmatched: 11.

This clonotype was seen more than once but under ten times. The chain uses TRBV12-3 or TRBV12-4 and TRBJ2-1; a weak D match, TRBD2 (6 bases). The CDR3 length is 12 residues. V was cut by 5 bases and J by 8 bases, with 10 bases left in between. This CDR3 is CASSPWGDEQFF. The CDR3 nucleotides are TGTGCCAGCAGTCCTTGGGGGGATGAGCAGTTCTTC.

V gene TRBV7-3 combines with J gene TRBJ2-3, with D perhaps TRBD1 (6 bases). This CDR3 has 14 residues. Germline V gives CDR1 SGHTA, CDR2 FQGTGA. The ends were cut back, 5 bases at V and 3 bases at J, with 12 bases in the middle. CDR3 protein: CASSQQGTTDTQYF. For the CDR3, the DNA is TGTGCCAGCAGCCAGCAGGGGACGACAGATACGCAGTATTTT.

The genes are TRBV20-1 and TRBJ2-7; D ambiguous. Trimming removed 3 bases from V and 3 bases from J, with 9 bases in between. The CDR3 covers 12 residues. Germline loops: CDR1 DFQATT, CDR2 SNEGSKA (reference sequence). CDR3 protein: CSASLGYYEQYF. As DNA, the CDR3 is TGCAGTGCTAGCCTAGGCTACTACGAGCAGTACTTC.

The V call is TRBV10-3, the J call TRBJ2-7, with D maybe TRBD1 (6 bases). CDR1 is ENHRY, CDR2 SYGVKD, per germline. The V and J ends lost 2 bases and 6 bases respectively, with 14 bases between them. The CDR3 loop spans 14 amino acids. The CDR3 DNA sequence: TGTGCCATCAGTGAGGTAGGGGGATCGTTCGAGCAGTACTTC. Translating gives CAISEVGGSFEQYF.

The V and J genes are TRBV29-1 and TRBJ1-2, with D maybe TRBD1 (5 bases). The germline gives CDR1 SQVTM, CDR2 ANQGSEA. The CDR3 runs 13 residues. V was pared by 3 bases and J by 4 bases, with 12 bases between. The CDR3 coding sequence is TGCAGCGTTGACCCTGGGGGGAGCTATGGCTACACCTTC. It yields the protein CSVDPGGSYGYTF.

CDR3 coding DNA: TGTGCCAGCAGTGAAGACAGGAGTTCGGAAGAAAAACTGTTTTTT. Translation gives CASSEDRSSEEKLFF. V gene TRBV25-1 combines with J gene TRBJ1-4; TRBD1 is a possible D gene (6 bases). Per the germline V gene, CDR1 is MGHDK and CDR2 is SYGVNS. The CDR3 covers 15 residues. Trimming stripped 2 bases from V and 8 bases from J, with 15 bases between.

This chain's CDR3 is CASTGGSDFTYEQYF. The CDR3, as DNA: TGTGCCAGCACGGGAGGGAGCGACTTCACCTACGAGCAGTACTTC. V and J are TRBV2 and TRBJ2-7, with 8 bases that match TRBD2. The germline V gene encodes CDR1 SNHLY and CDR2 FYNNEI. The CDR3 has 15 amino acids. V shed 7 bases and J 2 bases; nucleotides not matched to a gene: 10.

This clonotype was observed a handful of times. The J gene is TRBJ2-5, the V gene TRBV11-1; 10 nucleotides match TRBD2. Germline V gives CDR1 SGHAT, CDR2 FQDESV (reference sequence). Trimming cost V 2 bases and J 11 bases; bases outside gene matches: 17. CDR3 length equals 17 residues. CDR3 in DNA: TGTGCCAGCAGCTTACGACGGACTAGCGGATCAGGCAATGAGCAGTACTTC. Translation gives CASSLRRTSGSGNEQYF.

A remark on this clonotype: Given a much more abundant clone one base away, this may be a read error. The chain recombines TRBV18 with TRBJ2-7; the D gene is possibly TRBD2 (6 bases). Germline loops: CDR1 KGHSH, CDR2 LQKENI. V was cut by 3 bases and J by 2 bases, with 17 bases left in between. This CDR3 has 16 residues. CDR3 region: CASSPLLAYVPYEQYF. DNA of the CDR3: TGTGCCAGCTCACCCCTGCTAGCGTACGTACCCTACGAGCAGTACTTC.